What follows describes a single T cell receptor beta chain. Antigen: not known. This entry comes from a study of blood T cells in healthy people across ages. The study, taken as a whole, reports: Versus aged donors, long-lived donors had higher diversity and more naive CD4+ cells.

Trimming cost V 5 bases and J 4 bases; bases outside gene matches: 6. The CDR3 consists of 15 residues. CDR1 SEHNR and CDR2 FQNEAQ come from the germline V gene (reference sequence). A second about 7 to 12 cycle PCR used barcoded and J-beta primers. The template-switch adaptor was a 5' adaptor with 12 random nucleotides. It tagged each cDNA molecule. TCRdb reanalysed the 5' RACE reads using MiXCR and keeps one entry per CDR3 protein. The table has around 1,600,000 distinct CDR3 sequences, around 40% seen once. The TCR comes from a young woman in good health. The sample was blood. This chain uses TRBV7-9 with TRBJ1-1, with 11 nucleotides matching TRBD1. The CDR3 DNA reads TGTGCCAGCAGCCCGGGACAGGGGGTTCGCACTGAAGCTTTCTTT. Protein product: CASSPGQGVRTEAFF.